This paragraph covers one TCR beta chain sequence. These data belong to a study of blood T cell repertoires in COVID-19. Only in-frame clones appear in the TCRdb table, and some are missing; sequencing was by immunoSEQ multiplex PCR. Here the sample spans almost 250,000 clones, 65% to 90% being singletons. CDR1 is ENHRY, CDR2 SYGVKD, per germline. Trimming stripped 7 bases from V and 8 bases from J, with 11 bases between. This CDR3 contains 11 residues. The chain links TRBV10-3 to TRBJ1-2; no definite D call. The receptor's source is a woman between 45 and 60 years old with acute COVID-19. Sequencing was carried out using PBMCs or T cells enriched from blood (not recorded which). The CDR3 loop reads CAIIGAYGYTF. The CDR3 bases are TGTGCCATCATTGGAGCGTACGGCTACACCTTC.